This section outlines one TCR beta chain sequence together with its context. In the source study's methods: The authors estimated nucleated cell counts from reference gene primer amplification. Measured with immunoSEQ multiplex PCR; TCRdb has only the in-frame clones, and not every one. V and J calls and clone size are as listed in that table; D and trimming were resolved from the DNA. The sample has roughly 440,000 clones; 88% are singletons. Seattle enrolled patients during active infection and tracked them longitudinally. The CDR3 has 15 residues. The V segment lost 5 bases and the J segment 9 bases; nucleotides outside the gene matches: 14. CDR1 MNHEY and CDR2 SMNVEV come from the germline V gene (reference sequence). This entry belongs to a study of blood T cell repertoires in COVID-19. Study context: Whether acute or convalescent, the COVID-19 samples came from the United States, Italy and Spain. PBMCs, B-cell-depleted T cells, or T cells were the source of the cDNA or gDNA that made up the material.

The sequence came from a woman between 50 and 59 years old with COVID-19, enrolled during active disease. Sequences were obtained from peripheral blood. The chain couples TRBV27 to TRBJ1-2; 8 bases are shared with TRBD1. The CDR3 is CASSPHARTGHSYTF. CDR3 bases: TGTGCCAGCAGTCCGCACGCAAGGACAGGGCATAGCTACACCTTC.